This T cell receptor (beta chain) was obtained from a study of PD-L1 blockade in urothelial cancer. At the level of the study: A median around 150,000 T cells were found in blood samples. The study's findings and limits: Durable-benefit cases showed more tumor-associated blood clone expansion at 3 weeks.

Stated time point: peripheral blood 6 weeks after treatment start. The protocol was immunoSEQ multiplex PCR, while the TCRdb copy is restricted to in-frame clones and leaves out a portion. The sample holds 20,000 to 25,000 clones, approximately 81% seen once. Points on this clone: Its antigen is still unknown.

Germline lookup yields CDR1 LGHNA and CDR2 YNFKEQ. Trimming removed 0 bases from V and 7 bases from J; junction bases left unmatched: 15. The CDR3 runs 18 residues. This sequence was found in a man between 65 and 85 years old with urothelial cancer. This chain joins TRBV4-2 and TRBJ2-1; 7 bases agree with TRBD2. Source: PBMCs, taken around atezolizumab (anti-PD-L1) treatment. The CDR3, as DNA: TGTGCCAGCAGCCAAGAATGGCTAGCGGCAGGAAAGGGAAATGAGCAGTTCTTC. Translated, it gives CASSQEWLAAGKGNEQFF.